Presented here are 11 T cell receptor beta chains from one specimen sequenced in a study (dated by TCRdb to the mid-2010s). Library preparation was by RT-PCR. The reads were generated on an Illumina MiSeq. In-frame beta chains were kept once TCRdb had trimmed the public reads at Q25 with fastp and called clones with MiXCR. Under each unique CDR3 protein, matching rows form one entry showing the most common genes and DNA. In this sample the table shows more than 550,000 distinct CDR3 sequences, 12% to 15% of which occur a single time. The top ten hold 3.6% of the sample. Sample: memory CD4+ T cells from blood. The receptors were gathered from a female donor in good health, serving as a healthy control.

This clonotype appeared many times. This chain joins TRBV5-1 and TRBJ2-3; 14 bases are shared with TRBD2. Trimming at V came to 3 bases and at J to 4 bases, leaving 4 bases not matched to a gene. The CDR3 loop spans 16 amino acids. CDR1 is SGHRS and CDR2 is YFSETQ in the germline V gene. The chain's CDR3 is CASSSGLAGAPDTQYF. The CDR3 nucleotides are TGCGCCAGCAGCTCGGGACTAGCGGGAGCTCCAGATACGCAGTATTTT.

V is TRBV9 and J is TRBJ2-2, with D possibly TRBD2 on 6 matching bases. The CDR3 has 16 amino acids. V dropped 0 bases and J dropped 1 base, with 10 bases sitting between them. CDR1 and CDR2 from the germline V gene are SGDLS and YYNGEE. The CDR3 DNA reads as TGTGCCAGCAGCGTAGGCGGGACGGAGAACACCGGGGAGCTGTTTTTT. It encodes CASSVGGTENTGELFF. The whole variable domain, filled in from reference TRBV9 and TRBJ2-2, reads DSGVTQTPKHLITATGQRVTLRCSPRSGDLSVYWYQQSLDQGLQFLIQYYNGEERAKGNILERFSAQQFPDLHSELNLSSLELGDSALYFCASSVGGTENTGELFFGEGSRLTVL.

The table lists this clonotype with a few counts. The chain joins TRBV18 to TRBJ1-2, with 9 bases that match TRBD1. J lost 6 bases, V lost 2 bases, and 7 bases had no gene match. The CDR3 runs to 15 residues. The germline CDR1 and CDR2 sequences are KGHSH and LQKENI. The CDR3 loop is CASSPLGTGKDGYTF. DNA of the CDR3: TGTGCCAGCTCACCATTAGGGACAGGGAAGGATGGCTACACCTTC.

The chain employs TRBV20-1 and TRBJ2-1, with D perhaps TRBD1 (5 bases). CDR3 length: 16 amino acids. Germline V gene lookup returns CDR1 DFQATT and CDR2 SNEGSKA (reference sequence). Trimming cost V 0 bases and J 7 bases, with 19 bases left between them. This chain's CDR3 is CSARDGAHLKANEQFF. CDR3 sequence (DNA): TGCAGTGCTAGAGATGGGGCACATTTGAAAGCTAATGAGCAGTTCTTC.

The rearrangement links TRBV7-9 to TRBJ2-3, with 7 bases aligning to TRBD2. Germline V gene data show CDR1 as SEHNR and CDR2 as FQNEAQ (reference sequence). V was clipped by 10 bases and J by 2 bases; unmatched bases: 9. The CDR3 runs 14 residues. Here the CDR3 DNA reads TGTGCCACCGGAGGAGCGGGGAACACAGATACGCAGTATTTT. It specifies CATGGAGNTDTQYF.

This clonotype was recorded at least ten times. The CDR3 sequence is CSARGAGGADTEAFF. CDR3 nucleotides: TGCAGTGCTAGGGGTGCGGGGGGCGCTGACACTGAAGCTTTCTTT. V gene TRBV20-1 combines with J gene TRBJ1-1; tentative D call: TRBD1 (6 bases). Germline CDR1 DFQATT, CDR2 SNEGSKA (reference sequence). The CDR3 sequence is 15 residues long. V gave up 3 bases and J gave up 3 bases, with 17 bases separating them.

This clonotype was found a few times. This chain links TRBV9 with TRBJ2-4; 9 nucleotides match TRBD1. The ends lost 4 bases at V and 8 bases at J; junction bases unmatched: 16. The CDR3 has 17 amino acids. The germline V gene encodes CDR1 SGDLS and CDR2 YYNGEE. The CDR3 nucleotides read TGTGCCAGCAGCCCCCTAATGGGACAGGGAAGTGTTGACATTCAGTACTTC. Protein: CASSPLMGQGSVDIQYF.

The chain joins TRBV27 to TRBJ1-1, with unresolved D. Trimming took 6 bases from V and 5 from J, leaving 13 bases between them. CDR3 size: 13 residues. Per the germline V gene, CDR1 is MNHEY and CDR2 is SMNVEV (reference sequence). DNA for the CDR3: TGTGCCAGCAGGTCCGGTCTTGGGACTGAAGCTTTCTTT. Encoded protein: CASRSGLGTEAFF.

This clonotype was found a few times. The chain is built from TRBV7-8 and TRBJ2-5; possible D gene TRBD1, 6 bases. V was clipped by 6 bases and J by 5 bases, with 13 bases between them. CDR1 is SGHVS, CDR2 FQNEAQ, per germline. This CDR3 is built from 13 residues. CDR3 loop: CASRTQGPETQYF. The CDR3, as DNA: TGTGCCAGCAGAACCCAGGGGCCCGAGACCCAGTACTTC. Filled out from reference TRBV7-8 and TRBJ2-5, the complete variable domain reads GAGVSQSPRYKVAKRGQDVALRCDPISGHVSLFWYQQALGQGPEFLTYFQNEAQLDKSGLPSDRFFAERPEGSVSTLKIQRTQQEDSAVYLCASRTQGPETQYFGPGTRLLVL.

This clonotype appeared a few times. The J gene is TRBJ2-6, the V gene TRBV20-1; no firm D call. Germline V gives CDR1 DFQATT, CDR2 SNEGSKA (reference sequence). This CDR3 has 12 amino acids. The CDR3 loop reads CLGSSGANVLTF. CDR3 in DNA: TGCCTTGGGTCCAGTGGGGCCAACGTCCTGACTTTC.

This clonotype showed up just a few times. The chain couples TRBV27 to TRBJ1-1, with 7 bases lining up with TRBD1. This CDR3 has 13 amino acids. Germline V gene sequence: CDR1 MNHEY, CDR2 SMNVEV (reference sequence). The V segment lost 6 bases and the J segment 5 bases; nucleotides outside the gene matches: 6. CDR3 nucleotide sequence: TGTGCCAGCAGAAAACAGGGGTGGACTGAAGCTTTCTTT. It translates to CASRKQGWTEAFF.